This entry lists 21 T cell receptor beta chains sequenced from one sample in a study of T cell responses to AZD1222 COVID-19 vaccine. This table comes from immunoSEQ multiplex PCR, and its TCRdb copy is limited to in-frame clones, with some not included. The data contain roughly 130,000 clones, about 88% of them singletons. This sample comprised peripheral blood, obtained on day 0 of AZD1222 vaccination. These receptors originate from an adult in good health.

The rearrangement links TRBV6-5 to TRBJ2-6; TRBD1 matches 7 bases. CDR1 and CDR2 from the germline V gene are MNHEY and SVGAGI. The CDR3 has 15 amino acids. Losses at the gene ends were 7 bases for V and 0 bases for J; bases not matched to a gene: 3. This chain's CDR3 is CASTGGFSGANVLTF. The CDR3 DNA sequence: TGTGCCAGCACAGGGGGTTTCTCTGGGGCCAACGTCCTGACTTTC.

This clone was detected only once. The CDR3 DNA is TGCGCCAGCAGCTCGGCAGGGGGCGTAAGCACTGAAGCTTTCTTT. Translation gives CASSSAGGVSTEAFF. The rearrangement links TRBV5-1 to TRBJ1-1, with 8 bases fitting TRBD1. The germline V gene has CDR1 SGHRS and CDR2 YFSETQ. The CDR3 extends over 15 amino acids. With V trimmed by 3 bases and J by 4 bases, 8 bases remained unmatched.

The chain is built from TRBV19 and TRBJ2-7; TRBD2 is a possible D gene (6 bases). V lost 3 bases to trimming and J lost 5 bases, with 14 bases between them. The CDR3 is 14 amino acids. The germline CDR1 and CDR2 sequences are LNHDA and SQIVND (reference sequence). CDR3 region: CASSMGTSWDEQYF. In DNA, the CDR3 is TGTGCCAGTAGTATGGGGACTTCGTGGGACGAGCAGTACTTC. Combining the CDR3 with reference TRBV19 and TRBJ2-7 gives the whole variable domain DGGITQSPKYLFRKEGQNVTLSCEQNLNHDAMYWYRQDPGQGLRLIYYSQIVNDFQKGDIAEGYSVSREKKESFPLTVTSAQKNPTAFYLCASSMGTSWDEQYFGPGTRLTVT.

A single count supports this clone. This chain connects TRBV14 to TRBJ1-1; D is undetermined. The CDR3 sequence is 11 residues long. Trimming removed 4 bases at V and 7 bases at J, with 7 bases between. Germline assignment: CDR1 SGHDN and CDR2 FVKESK. The CDR3 DNA follows: TGTGCCAGCAGCCTCGGGCTTGAAGCTTTCTTT. This translates into CASSLGLEAFF.

The rearrangement links TRBV27 to TRBJ1-6, with TRBD1 matching over 11 bases. V gave up 0 bases and J gave up 7 bases; unmatched junction bases: 2. This CDR3 is 16 amino acids long. The germline V gene encodes CDR1 MNHEY and CDR2 SMNVEV (reference sequence). Here the CDR3 reads CASSLSGTGGNSPLHF. The CDR3 DNA follows: TGTGCCAGCAGTTTATCCGGGACAGGGGGGAATTCACCCCTCCACTTT.

V is TRBV11-2 and J is TRBJ2-5; D is perhaps TRBD2 (6 bases). There are 13 residues in the CDR3. V was shortened by 3 bases and J by 5 bases, with 10 bases between the two germline ends. Germline values: CDR1 SGHAT, CDR2 FQNNGV. The CDR3 coding sequence is TGTGCCAGCAGCTTTAGCGGACTGGAGACCCAGTACTTC. Its protein product is CASSFSGLETQYF.

The CDR3 loop is CASTQGDGTEAFF. CDR3 DNA: TGCGCCAGCACTCAGGGGGATGGGACTGAAGCTTTCTTT. This rearrangement joins TRBV5-1 to TRBJ1-1, with TRBD1 matching over 7 bases. Trimming removed 6 bases from V and 5 bases from J; junction bases left unmatched: 7. Germline CDR1 SGHRS, CDR2 YFSETQ. CDR3 length equals 13 residues. The whole variable domain, filled in from reference TRBV5-1 and TRBJ1-1, reads KAGVTQTPRYLIKTRGQQVTLSCSPISGHRSVSWYQQTPGQGLQFLFEYFSETQRNKGNFPGRFSGRQFSNSRSEMNVSTLELGDSALYLCASTQGDGTEAFFGQGTRLTVV.

The DNA of the CDR3 is TGTGCTAGTGGTTTGGTACAATGGCAGGGGGCGCCCGAGCAGTACTTC. Its protein is CASGLVQWQGAPEQYF. The gene calls are TRBV12-5 and TRBJ2-7; TRBD1 aligns across 8 bases. Germline CDR1 LGHNT, CDR2 FRNRAP. CDR3 length equals 16 residues. Germline trimming cut 0 bases from V and 6 bases from J; bases unmatched to any gene: 10.

V is TRBV5-4 and J is TRBJ2-1; 10 bases align to TRBD2. CDR1 and CDR2 from the germline V gene are SGHNT and YYREEE (reference sequence). Trimming took 0 bases from V and 8 from J; bases not matched to a gene: 8. CDR3 length equals 16 residues. CDR3 nucleotide sequence: TGTGCCAGCAGCTTGGATCTAGCGGGAGCAAATGATGAGCAGTTCTTC. It is translated as CASSLDLAGANDEQFF.

This clone was detected once. The chain recombines TRBV6-5 with TRBJ1-1; maybe TRBD1 (6 bases). CDR1 is MNHEY, CDR2 SVGAGI, per germline. The length of the CDR3 is 13 residues. Trimming took off 2 bases at V and 8 bases at J, with 12 bases between the two ends. CDR3 sequence: CASSYPDRREAFF. The CDR3 nucleotides read TGTGCCAGCAGTTACCCCGACAGGCGGGAAGCTTTCTTT.

The DNA of the CDR3 is TGTGCCAGTAGTCTAGGAAGGACACGGAATAATTCACCCCTCCACTTT. Its translation is CASSLGRTRNNSPLHF. The chain is built from TRBV19 and TRBJ1-6, with a possible D match to TRBD1 (5 bases). Between the trimmed V and J ends, which lost 5 bases and 5 bases, there was a span of 16 bases. The CDR3 spans 16 residues. CDR1 and CDR2 (germline): LNHDA, SQIVND (reference sequence).

This chain links TRBV19 with TRBJ1-5; D not certain. The germline CDR1 and CDR2 sequences are LNHDA and SQIVND (reference sequence). The CDR3 extends over 15 amino acids. V was pared by 3 bases and J by 2 bases, with 11 bases between. Here the CDR3 DNA reads TGTGCCAGTAGTATTCAGAAGAGTGGCAATCAGCCCCAGCATTTT. Translating it yields CASSIQKSGNQPQHF. Variable domain in full (rest from reference TRBV19 and TRBJ1-5): DGGITQSPKYLFRKEGQNVTLSCEQNLNHDAMYWYRQDPGQGLRLIYYSQIVNDFQKGDIAEGYSVSREKKESFPLTVTSAQKNPTAFYLCASSIQKSGNQPQHFGDGTRLSIL.

This chain joins TRBV28 and TRBJ1-4, with D possibly TRBD1 on 6 matching bases. Per the germline V gene, CDR1 is MDHEN and CDR2 is SYDVKM. This CDR3 contains 14 residues. Trimming took off 7 bases at V and 9 bases at J, with 18 bases between the two ends. CDR3 loop: CASTGGRATQKLFF. Written as DNA, the CDR3 is TGTGCCAGCACCGGGGGCAGGGCTACCCAAAAACTGTTTTTT.

The rearrangement links TRBV5-1 to TRBJ2-3; D is possibly TRBD1 (6 bases). Germline V CDR1 and CDR2: SGHRS, YFSETQ. The CDR3 covers 15 residues. V was cut by 2 bases and J by 2 bases, with 12 bases left in between. The CDR3 DNA follows: TGCGCCAGCAGCTTCGGCCAGGGGTTCACAGATACGCAGTATTTT. It specifies CASSFGQGFTDTQYF.

The chain links TRBV6-6 to TRBJ1-1; 8 nucleotides align to TRBD1. The CDR3 has 15 residues. The V and J ends lost 4 bases and 4 bases, in that order; junction bases with no gene match: 8. Germline V lookup: CDR1 MNHNY, CDR2 SVGAGI (reference sequence). The CDR3 loop is CASSSEQGGSTEAFF. CDR3 nucleotide sequence: TGTGCCAGCAGTTCGGAACAGGGGGGAAGCACTGAAGCTTTCTTT.

This chain links TRBV14 with TRBJ1-1; TRBD1 matches at 7 bases. CDR3 length equals 15 residues. Germline V gene sequence: CDR1 SGHDN, CDR2 FVKESK. With 1 base clipped from V and 4 bases from J, the junction kept 6 bases outside the gene matches. CDR3 sequence: CASSQVKAGGTEAFF. CDR3 coding DNA: TGTGCCAGCAGCCAAGTTAAGGCAGGGGGCACTGAAGCTTTCTTT. Variable domain in full (rest from reference TRBV14 and TRBJ1-1): EAGVTQFPSHSVIEKGQTVTLRCDPISGHDNLYWYRRVMGKEIKFLLHFVKESKQDESGMPNNRFLAERTGGTYSTLKVQPAELEDSGVYFCASSQVKAGGTEAFFGQGTRLTVV.

V gene TRBV27 combines with J gene TRBJ2-3, with 10 bases lining up with TRBD2. V gave up 5 bases and J gave up 4 bases; unmatched junction bases: 9. Germline V gene lookup returns CDR1 MNHEY and CDR2 SMNVEV (reference sequence). The CDR3 consists of 16 residues. CDR3 sequence reads: CASSPHLAGASDTQYF. Here the CDR3 DNA reads TGTGCCAGCAGTCCCCATCTAGCGGGAGCTTCAGATACGCAGTATTTT.

The chain carries TRBV7-3 and TRBJ2-5; D gene unclear. Trimming took off 4 bases at V and 0 bases at J, with 6 bases between the two ends. CDR1 and CDR2 from the germline V gene are SGHTA and FQGTGA. The CDR3 spans 13 residues. Here the CDR3 reads CASSSQYQETQYF. In DNA, the CDR3 is TGTGCCAGCAGCTCCCAGTACCAAGAGACCCAGTACTTC. The variable domain in full, with the rest retrieved from reference TRBV7-3 and TRBJ2-5, is GAGVSQTPSNKVTEKGKYVELRCDPISGHTALYWYRQSLGQGPEFLIYFQGTGAADDSGLPNDRFFAVRPEGSVSTLKIQRTERGDSAVYLCASSSQYQETQYFGPGTRLLVL.

This clone was seen only a few times. The chain carries TRBV7-8 and TRBJ1-6; D is unclear. CDR1 is SGHVS, CDR2 FQNEAQ, per germline. Between the trimmed V and J ends, which lost 5 bases and 8 bases, there was a span of 13 bases. CDR3 length: 14 amino acids. CDR3: CASSLGRDDSPLHF. CDR3 in DNA: TGTGCCAGCAGCCTCGGGAGGGATGATTCACCCCTCCACTTT.

This rearrangement joins TRBV10-3 to TRBJ1-1; 8 positions match TRBD1. CDR1 is ENHRY, CDR2 SYGVKD, per germline. Trimming took 6 bases from V and 1 from J; bases not matched to a gene: 4. The CDR3 has 14 residues. The CDR3 here is CAIRTGVENTEAFF. CDR3 nucleotide sequence: TGTGCCATCAGGACAGGGGTTGAGAACACTGAAGCTTTCTTT.

The V gene is TRBV6-2 or TRBV6-3, the J gene TRBJ2-7, with unresolved D. V gave up 5 bases and J gave up 5 bases, with 10 bases separating them. Germline CDR1 and CDR2: MNHEY and SVGEGT. This CDR3 is built from 12 residues. The CDR3 protein is CASSVRRDEQYF. The CDR3 bases are TGTGCCAGCAGTGTCCGCCGCGACGAGCAGTACTTC.